These 9 T cell receptor beta chains share one sample of origin, sequenced in a study of OX40 agonist ivuxolimab in advanced cancers. TCRdb keeps only in-frame clones here, not all; method: immunoSEQ multiplex PCR. The profile shows tens of thousands of clones, about nine tenths of them singletons. The sample in question was CD4+ or CD8+ T cells sorted from blood, obtained in a trial of the OX40 agonist ivuxolimab. The receptor source for this set is an adult with an advanced solid tumor such as melanoma, head and neck, liver or kidney cancer.

This clone was counted between two and nine times. The V call is TRBV21-1, the J call TRBJ1-2; the D segment call TRBD1 is taken from the table without a DNA check. TRBV21-1 is a pseudogene segment. The CDR3 runs to 11 residues. The DNA for the CDR3 is TGTGCTGCTCAGGGGGCGCTTGGCTACACCTTC. Its translation: CAAQGALGYTF.

This chain links TRBV6-5 with TRBJ1-2, with 10 bases matching TRBD1. V was pared by 0 bases and J by 8 bases, with 9 bases of the junction left unmatched. The CDR3 loop spans 16 amino acids. Per germline, CDR1 MNHEY and CDR2 SVGAGI. The chain's CDR3 is CASSYSPGQGLSGYTF. CDR3 nucleotides: TGTGCCAGCAGTTACTCCCCGGGACAGGGGTTAAGCGGCTACACCTTC.

The rearrangement uses TRBV11-3 and TRBJ2-7; 7 bases align to TRBD2. The CDR3 runs to 15 residues. Germline CDR1 reads SGHNT; CDR2 reads YENEEA. V trimming: 7 bases; J trimming: 2 bases; junction bases outside the gene matches: 11. This CDR3 reads CASNHPGGGPYEQYF. DNA for the CDR3: TGTGCCAGCAACCACCCGGGGGGAGGACCCTACGAGCAGTACTTC.

The V call is TRBV28, the J call TRBJ1-4, with a weak D call TRBD1 (6 bases). CDR3 size: 16 residues. V dropped 3 bases and J dropped 7 bases, with 18 bases sitting between them. Germline CDR1 is MDHEN and CDR2 is SYDVKM. CDR3 protein: CASSFDRSPWGEKLFF. In DNA form, the CDR3 reads TGTGCCAGCAGTTTTGACAGGTCTCCTTGGGGTGAAAAACTGTTTTTT.

The chain employs TRBV11-3 and TRBJ1-2, with 7 nucleotides matching TRBD1. The V gene end was trimmed by 1 base and the J gene end by 3 bases; junction bases not matched to a gene: 8. In germline, CDR1 is SGHNT, CDR2 YENEEA. The CDR3 contains 16 residues. CDR3 nucleotide sequence: TGTGCCAGCAGCTTAGGCCGGGGGCAGGGGGACTATGGCTACACCTTC. It is translated as CASSLGRGQGDYGYTF.

V and J are TRBV6-6 and TRBJ2-7, with 10 bases that match TRBD2. CDR3 size: 14 residues. Germline lookup yields CDR1 MNHNY and CDR2 SVGAGI (reference sequence). After removal of 2 bases from V and 4 bases from J, the junction contained 2 bases not matched to a gene. In DNA, the CDR3 is TGTGCCAGCAGTTACGTAGCGGGAGGTTACGAGCAGTACTTC. It is translated as CASSYVAGGYEQYF.

Only one count was recorded for this clone. This chain uses TRBV15 with TRBJ1-1; no clear D. V was clipped by 4 bases and J by 1 base, with 7 bases between them. The germline CDR1 and CDR2 sequences are LNHNV and YYDKDF (reference sequence). The CDR3 runs to 13 residues. In DNA, the CDR3 is TGTGCCACCAGCACACAGCAGAACACTGAAGCTTTCTTT. It encodes CATSTQQNTEAFF.

This clone appeared a few times. The V gene is TRBV14, the J gene TRBJ1-5; unclear D gene. Deletions cut 0 bases from V and 5 bases from J, with 5 bases between. This CDR3 has 13 residues. The V gene's germline CDR1 is SGHDN and CDR2 FVKESK. CDR3 bases: TGTGCCAGCAGCCAAGATGCTTATCAGCCCCAGCATTTT. Amino acids: CASSQDAYQPQHF.

V usage is TRBV4-3 and J usage is TRBJ2-5; 7 bases fit TRBD1. The CDR3 sequence is 14 residues long. J lost 2 bases, V lost 4 bases, and 4 bases had no gene match. Germline loops: CDR1 LGHNA, CDR2 YSLEER. The CDR3: CASSPRQGQETQYF. CDR3 DNA: TGCGCCAGCAGCCCCCGACAGGGACAAGAGACCCAGTACTTC.